This T cell receptor beta chain was identified in a study of control samples from healthy donors and cancer patients. The CDR3 loop spans 13 amino acids. The V end was cut by 1 base, the J end by 3 bases, with 7 bases between. Germline CDR1 GTSNPN, CDR2 SVGIG (reference sequence). TCRdb's copy holds only in-frame clones and misses some; the assay was immunoSEQ multiplex PCR. This sample carries around 96,000 clones, more than 80% of them seen once, and the ten largest clones take 8%. Sequenced: blood. The sequence came from a man in his late teens or twenties in good health. This chain connects TRBV30 to TRBJ2-1, with D possibly TRBD1 on 6 matching bases. CDR3 nucleotide sequence: TGTGCCTGGAGTGCGGACAGCTACAATGAGCAGTTCTTC. It encodes CAWSADSYNEQFF.